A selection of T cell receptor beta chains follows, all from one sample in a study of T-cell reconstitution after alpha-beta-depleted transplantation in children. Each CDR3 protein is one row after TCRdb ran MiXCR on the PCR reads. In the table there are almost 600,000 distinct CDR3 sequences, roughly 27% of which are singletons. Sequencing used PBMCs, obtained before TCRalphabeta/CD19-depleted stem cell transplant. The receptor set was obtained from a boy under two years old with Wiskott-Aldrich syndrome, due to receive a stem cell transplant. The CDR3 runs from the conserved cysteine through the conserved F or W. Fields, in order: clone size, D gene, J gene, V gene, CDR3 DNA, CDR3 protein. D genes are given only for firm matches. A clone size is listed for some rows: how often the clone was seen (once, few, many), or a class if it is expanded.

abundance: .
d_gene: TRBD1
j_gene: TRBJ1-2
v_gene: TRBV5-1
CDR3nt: TGCGCCAGCAGCTTGGAGACAGGGGGGCTTCTGGGCTACACCTTC
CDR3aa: CASSLETGGLLGYTF

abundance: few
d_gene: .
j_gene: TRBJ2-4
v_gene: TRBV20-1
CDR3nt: TGCAGTGCTAGACTATTTCGGCCTCCGGCGGCCAAAAACATTCAGTACTTC
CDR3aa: CSARLFRPPAAKNIQYF

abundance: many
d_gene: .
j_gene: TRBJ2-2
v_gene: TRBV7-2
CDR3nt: TGTGCCAGCAGCGCTAGGAGGCCCGGGGAGCTGTTTTTT
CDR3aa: CASSARRPGELFF

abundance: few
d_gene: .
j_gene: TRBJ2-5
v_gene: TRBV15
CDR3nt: TGTGCCACCAGCAGTAGGCCTCAAGAGACCCAGTACTTC
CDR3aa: CATSSRPQETQYF

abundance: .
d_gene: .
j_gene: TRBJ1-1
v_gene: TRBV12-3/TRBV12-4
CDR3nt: TGTGCCAGCAGTTTTCACTGGGGGGGTGAAGCTTTCTTT
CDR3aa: CASSFHWGGEAFF

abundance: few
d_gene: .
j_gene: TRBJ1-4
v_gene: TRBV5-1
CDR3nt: TGCGCCAGCAGCTTGGGCGGGGTCCGTGAAAAACTGTTTTTT
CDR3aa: CASSLGGVREKLFF

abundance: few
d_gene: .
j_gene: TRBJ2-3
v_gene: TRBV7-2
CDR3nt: TGTGCCAGCAGCTTCAGGGCAGGGACAGATACGCAGTATTTT
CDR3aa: CASSFRAGTDTQYF

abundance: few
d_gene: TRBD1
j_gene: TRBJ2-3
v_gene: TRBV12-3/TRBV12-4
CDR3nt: TGTGCCAGCAGTTTGGTTGGGCGAACAGGGGGAGCAGATACGCAGTATTTT
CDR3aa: CASSLVGRTGGADTQYF

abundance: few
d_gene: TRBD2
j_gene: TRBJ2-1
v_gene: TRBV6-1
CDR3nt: TGTGCCAGCAGGATGACTAGCGGGACGAGTTACAATGAGCAGTTCTTC
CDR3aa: CASRMTSGTSYNEQFF

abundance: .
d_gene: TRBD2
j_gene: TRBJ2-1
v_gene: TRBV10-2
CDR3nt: TGCGCCAGCAGTGATCGGGGACTAGCAATCAATGAGCAGTTCTTC
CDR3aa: CASSDRGLAINEQFF

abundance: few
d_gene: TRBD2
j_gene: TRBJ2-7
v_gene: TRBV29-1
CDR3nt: TGCAGCGTCAACAGGGGGCTAGCGGGAGGAGGTGAGCAGTACTTC
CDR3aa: CSVNRGLAGGGEQYF

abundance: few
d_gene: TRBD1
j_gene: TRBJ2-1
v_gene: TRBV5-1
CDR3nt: TGCGCCAGCAGCTTCGGAGACAGGGACAATGAGCAGTTCTTC
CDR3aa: CASSFGDRDNEQFF

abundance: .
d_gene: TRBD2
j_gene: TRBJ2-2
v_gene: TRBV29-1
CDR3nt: TGCAAGTTAGCGGGAGGGCACTCGAACACCGGGGAGCTGTTTTTT
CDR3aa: CKLAGGHSNTGELFF

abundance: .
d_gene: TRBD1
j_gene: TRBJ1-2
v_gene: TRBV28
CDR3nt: TGTGCCAGCAGTTCACAGGGGGTGTCCTGGGGCTACACCTTC
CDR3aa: CASSSQGVSWGYTF

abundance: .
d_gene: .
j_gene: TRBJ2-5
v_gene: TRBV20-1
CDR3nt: TGCAGTGCTAGAGGCTCTAGGCAAGAGACCCAGTACTTC
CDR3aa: CSARGSRQETQYF

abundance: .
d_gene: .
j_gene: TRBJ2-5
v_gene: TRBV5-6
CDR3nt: TGTGCCAGCAGCTTGATTAGCCCGGAAGAGACCCAGTACTTC
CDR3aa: CASSLISPEETQYF

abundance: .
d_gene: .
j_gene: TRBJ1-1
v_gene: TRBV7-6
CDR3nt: TGTGCCAGCAGCCGGGGCACAGGGTTTAGGCCTTTCTTT
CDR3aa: CASSRGTGFRPFF

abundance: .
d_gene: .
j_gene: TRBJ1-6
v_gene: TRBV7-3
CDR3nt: TGTGCCAGCAGCTTAGTACGAGACTCACCCCTCCACTTT
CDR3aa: CASSLVRDSPLHF

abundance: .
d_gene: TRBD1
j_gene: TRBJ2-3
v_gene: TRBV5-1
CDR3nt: TGCGCCAGCAGTTGGAGGACAGGGGAGGCAGATACGCAGTATTTT
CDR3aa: CASSWRTGEADTQYF

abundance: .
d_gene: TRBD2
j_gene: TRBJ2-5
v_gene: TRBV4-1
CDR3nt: TGCGCCAGCAGCACACCGGGACTAGCGGGAGGACAAGAGACCCAGTACTTC
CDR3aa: CASSTPGLAGGQETQYF

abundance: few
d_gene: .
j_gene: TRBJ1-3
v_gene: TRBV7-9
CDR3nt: TGTGCCAGCAGCTCTAAGGGCCTCTCTGGAAACACCATATATTTT
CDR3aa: CASSSKGLSGNTIYF

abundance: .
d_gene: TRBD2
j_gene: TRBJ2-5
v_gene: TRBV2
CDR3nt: TGTGCCAGCATGCCATGGGCTAGCGGGAGTCAGACCCAGTACTTC
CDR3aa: CASMPWASGSQTQYF

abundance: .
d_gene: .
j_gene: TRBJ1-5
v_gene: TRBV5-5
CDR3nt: TGTGCCAGCAGCCTCACCGACTATAGCAATCAGCCCCAGCATTTT
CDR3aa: CASSLTDYSNQPQHF

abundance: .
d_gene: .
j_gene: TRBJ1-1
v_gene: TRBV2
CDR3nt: TGTGCCAGCAGTGGAGGGGCGCATTCTGAAGCTTTCTTT
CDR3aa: CASSGGAHSEAFF

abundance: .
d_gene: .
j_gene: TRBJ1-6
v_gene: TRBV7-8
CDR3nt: TGTGCCAGCAGCTTAGCATGGGGGCCGGGGTCACCCCTCCACTTT
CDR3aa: CASSLAWGPGSPLHF

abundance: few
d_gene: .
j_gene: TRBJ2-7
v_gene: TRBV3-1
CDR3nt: TGTGCCAGCAGCCAAGAATGGGCGGACTACGAGCAGTACTTC
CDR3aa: CASSQEWADYEQYF

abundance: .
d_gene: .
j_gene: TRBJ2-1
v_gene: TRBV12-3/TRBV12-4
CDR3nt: TGTGCCAGCAGTTCCCTAGTATACGAGCAGTTCTTC
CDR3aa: CASSSLVYEQFF

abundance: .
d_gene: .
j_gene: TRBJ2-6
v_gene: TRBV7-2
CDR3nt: TGTGCCAGCAGACCATCGAGCTCTGGGGCCAACGTCCTGACTTTC
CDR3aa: CASRPSSSGANVLTF

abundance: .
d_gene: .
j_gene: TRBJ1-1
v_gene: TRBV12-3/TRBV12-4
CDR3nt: TGTGCCAGCAGTTCTACCTCCGGGCCAGAGGCTTTCTTT
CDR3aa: CASSSTSGPEAFF

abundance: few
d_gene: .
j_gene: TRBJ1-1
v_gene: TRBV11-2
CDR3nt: TGTGCCAGCAGGCACGACCATCGGGGGGCTTTCTTT
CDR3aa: CASRHDHRGAFF

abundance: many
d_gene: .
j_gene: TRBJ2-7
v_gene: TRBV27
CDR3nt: TGTGCCAGCAGTTTATCTTTCTCGACAGCCGCCTACGAGCAGTACTTC
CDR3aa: CASSLSFSTAAYEQYF

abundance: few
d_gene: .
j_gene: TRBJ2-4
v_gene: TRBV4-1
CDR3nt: TGCGCCAGCAGCCTTGTGGGGAGCTTGGGCAAAAACATTCAGTACTTC
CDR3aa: CASSLVGSLGKNIQYF

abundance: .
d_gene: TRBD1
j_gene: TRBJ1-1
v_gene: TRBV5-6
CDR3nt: TGTGCCAGCAGCTCTAAACAGGGGGGGAACACTGAAGCTTTCTTT
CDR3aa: CASSSKQGGNTEAFF

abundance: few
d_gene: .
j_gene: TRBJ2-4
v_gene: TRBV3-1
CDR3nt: TGTGCCAGCAGCCAAGATCACATTCAGTACTTC
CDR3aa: CASSQDHIQYF

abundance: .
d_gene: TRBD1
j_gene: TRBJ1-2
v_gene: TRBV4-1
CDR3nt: TGCGCCAGCAGCCCAAAGGGGCGACAGGGTTCCCTATATGGCTACACCTTC
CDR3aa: CASSPKGRQGSLYGYTF

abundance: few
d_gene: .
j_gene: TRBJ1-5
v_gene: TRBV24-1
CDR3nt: TGTGCCACCAGTGATTCCAGACAGGTGCGGGCCAATCAGCCCCAGCATTTT
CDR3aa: CATSDSRQVRANQPQHF

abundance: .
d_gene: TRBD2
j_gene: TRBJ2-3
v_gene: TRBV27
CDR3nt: TGTGCCAGCAGGGTTAGCGGGAGCGTCACAGATACGCAGTATTTT
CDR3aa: CASRVSGSVTDTQYF

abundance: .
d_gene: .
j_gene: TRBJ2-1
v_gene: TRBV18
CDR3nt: TGTGCCAGCTCACTTGCACCCTTGGGGCCGCAGTTCTTC
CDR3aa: CASSLAPLGPQFF

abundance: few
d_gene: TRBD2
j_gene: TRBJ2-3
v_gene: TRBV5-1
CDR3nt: TGCGCCAGCAGCGTTCCGGGACTAGCGGGGAGCACAGATACGCAGTATTTT
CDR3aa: CASSVPGLAGSTDTQYF

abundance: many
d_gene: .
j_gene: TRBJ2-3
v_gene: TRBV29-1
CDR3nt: TGCAGCGTTGTCAGCACAGATACGCAGTATTTT
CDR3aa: CSVVSTDTQYF

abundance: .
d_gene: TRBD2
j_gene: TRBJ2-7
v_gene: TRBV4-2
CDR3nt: TGTGCCAGCAGCCAAGCCCCAACTAGCGTCGATTCCTACGAGCAGTACTTC
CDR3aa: CASSQAPTSVDSYEQYF

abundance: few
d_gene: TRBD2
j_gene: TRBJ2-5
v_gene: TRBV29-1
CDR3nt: TGCAGCGTGTCATGGACTAGCGGGAGAACAGAGACCCAGTACTTC
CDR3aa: CSVSWTSGRTETQYF

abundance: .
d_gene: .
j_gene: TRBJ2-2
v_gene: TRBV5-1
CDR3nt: TGCGCCAGTTGGTTGGGATCAGGGAACACCGGGGAGCTGTTTTTT
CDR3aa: CASWLGSGNTGELFF

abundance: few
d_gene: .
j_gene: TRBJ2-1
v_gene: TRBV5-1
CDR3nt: TGCGCCAGCAGCCCCAAGGCGGGGAGCTCCTACAATGAGCAGTTCTTC
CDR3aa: CASSPKAGSSYNEQFF

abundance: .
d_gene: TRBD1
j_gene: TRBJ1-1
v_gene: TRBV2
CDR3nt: TGTGCCGGACAGGGGAGGTCAGTAGAAGCTTTCTTT
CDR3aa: CAGQGRSVEAFF

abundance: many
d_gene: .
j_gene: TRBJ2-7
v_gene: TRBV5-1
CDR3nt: TGCGCCAGCACCTTGGGAGGCGGCGGAGTGGGGTCCTACGAGCAGTACTTC
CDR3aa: CASTLGGGGVGSYEQYF

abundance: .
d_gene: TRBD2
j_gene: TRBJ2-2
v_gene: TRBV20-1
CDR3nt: TGCAGTGCTAGCTCAGCTAGCGGCACCGGGGAGCTGTTTTTT
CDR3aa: CSASSASGTGELFF

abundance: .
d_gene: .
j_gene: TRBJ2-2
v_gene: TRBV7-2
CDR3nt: TGTGCCAGCAGTCCAAGACTAGGAACGTCCGGGGAGCTGTTTTTT
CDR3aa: CASSPRLGTSGELFF

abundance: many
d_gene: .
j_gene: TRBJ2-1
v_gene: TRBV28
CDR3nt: TGTGCCAGCAGTCGAGGACTATCGGAGCAGTTCTTC
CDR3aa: CASSRGLSEQFF

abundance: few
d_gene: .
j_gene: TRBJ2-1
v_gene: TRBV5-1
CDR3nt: TGCGCCAGCAGCTTGCGCAGGGTTGATGAGCAGTTCTTC
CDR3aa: CASSLRRVDEQFF

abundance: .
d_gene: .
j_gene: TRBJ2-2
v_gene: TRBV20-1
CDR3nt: TGCAGTGCTGGCGGGCGGGTCACGACCGGGGAGCTGTTTTTT
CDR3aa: CSAGGRVTTGELFF

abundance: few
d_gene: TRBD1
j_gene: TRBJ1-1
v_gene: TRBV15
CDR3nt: TGTGCCACCAGCGGAACAGGGGTTGGCACTGAAGCTTTCTTT
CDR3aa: CATSGTGVGTEAFF

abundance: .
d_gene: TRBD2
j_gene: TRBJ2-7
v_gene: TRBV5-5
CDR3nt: TGTGCCAGCAGCCGGACTAGCGCCAGCGACGAGCAGTACTTC
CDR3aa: CASSRTSASDEQYF

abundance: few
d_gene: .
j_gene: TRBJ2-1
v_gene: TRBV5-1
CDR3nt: TGCGCCAGCAGCGCGACACTCCCTAGCGTCAAAGTGGATAATGAGCAGTTCTTC
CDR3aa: CASSATLPSVKVDNEQFF

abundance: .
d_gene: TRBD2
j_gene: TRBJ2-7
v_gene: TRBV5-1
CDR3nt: TGCGCCAGCAGCTACCGGGACTACCAATACGAGCAGTACTTC
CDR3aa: CASSYRDYQYEQYF

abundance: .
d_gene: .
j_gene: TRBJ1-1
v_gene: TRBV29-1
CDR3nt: TGCAGCGTACAGGGAGGGGTCATTGAAGCTTTCTTT
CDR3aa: CSVQGGVIEAFF

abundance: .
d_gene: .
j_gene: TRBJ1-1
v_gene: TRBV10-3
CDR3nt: TGTGCCATCAGTGGGGGGAGGAACACTGAAGCTTTCTTT
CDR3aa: CAISGGRNTEAFF

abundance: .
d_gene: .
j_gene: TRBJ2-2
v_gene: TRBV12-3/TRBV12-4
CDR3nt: TGTGCCAGCAGTTTAGATCTTAGCGTCAACACCGGGGAGCTGTTTTTT
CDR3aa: CASSLDLSVNTGELFF

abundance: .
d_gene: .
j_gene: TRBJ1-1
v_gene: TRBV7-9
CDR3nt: TGTGCCAGCAGCTTATTGGTGGGAGATAGGGCGGGCACTGAAGCTTTCTTT
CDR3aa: CASSLLVGDRAGTEAFF

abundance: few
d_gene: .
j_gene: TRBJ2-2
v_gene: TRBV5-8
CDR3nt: TGTGCCAGCAGCCGGGGGTTTCAGTCCGGGGAGCTGTTTTTT
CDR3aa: CASSRGFQSGELFF